The source of this TCR beta chain is a study of blood T cell repertoires in COVID-19. Across the whole study: Samples came from the United States, Italy and Spain, spanning acute and convalescent COVID-19. T cells, B-cell-depleted T cells, or PBMCs supplied cDNA or gDNA.

A Seattle source enrolled patients during active infection and followed them longitudinally. Authors' methods: Amplification of reference gene primers was used by the study to estimate nucleated cell counts. Measured with immunoSEQ multiplex PCR; TCRdb has only the in-frame clones, and not every one. That table is the source of V, J and clone size, and D and trimming were worked out from the DNA. The profile covers 150,000 to 200,000 clones, with roughly 76% appearing a single time and 10% to 15% taken by the ten largest. CDR1 and CDR2 (germline): LNHNV, YYDKDF (reference sequence). The CDR3 totals 14 residues. After removal of 1 base from V and 12 bases from J, the junction contained 7 bases not matched to a gene.

Sequencing was done on a sample of peripheral blood. The sequence derives from a woman aged 80 or older with COVID-19, enrolled during active disease. The chain combines TRBV15 with TRBJ1-2; 11 positions agree with TRBD1. The CDR3 loop reads CATSRARTGGADTF. The DNA for the CDR3 is TGTGCCACCAGCAGAGCGCGGACAGGGGGCGCGGACACCTTC.